The 7 T cell receptor beta chains below all came from one sample that was sequenced in a study of blood T cells in healthy people across ages. A second PCR, run for about 6 to 12 cycles, used a sample-barcoded 5' primer plus a J-beta primer mix. TCRdb processed the 5' RACE reads anew with MiXCR; each CDR3 protein has one entry. Among approximately 800,000 distinct CDR3 sequences listed, roughly 34% were seen once. The sample comprised blood. Receptor source: a man between 18 and 29 years old in good health.

In this sample, this clonotype turned up a few times. The J gene is TRBJ2-4, the V gene TRBV20-1, with no clear D. V was shortened by 6 bases and J by 0 bases, with 12 bases between the two germline ends. The CDR3 extends over 14 amino acids. Germline V gene data show CDR1 as DFQATT and CDR2 as SNEGSKA (reference sequence). The CDR3 sequence: CSAPPPLAKNIQYF. The CDR3 DNA reads TGCAGTGCACCGCCTCCACTAGCCAAAAACATTCAGTACTTC.

This clonotype has more than one count but fewer than ten. The rearrangement uses TRBV12-3 or TRBV12-4 and TRBJ2-5; D may be TRBD2 (5 bases). V dropped 6 bases and J dropped 7 bases, with 9 bases sitting between them. CDR3 size: 11 residues. CDR3 sequence: CASSDRGTQYF. Written as DNA, the CDR3 is TGTGCCAGCAGCGACCGGGGGACCCAGTACTTC.

This clonotype was found a few times. The chain carries TRBV2 and TRBJ2-7; no reliable D call. The CDR3 loop spans 12 amino acids. Germline-derived CDR1 and CDR2 are SNHLY and FYNNEI. V was pared by 4 bases and J by 3 bases, with 7 bases between. The CDR3 DNA follows: TGTGCCAGCAGTGTTACCCTCTACGAGCAGTACTTC. It translates to CASSVTLYEQYF.

This chain joins TRBV4-1 and TRBJ2-7; possibly TRBD2 for D (5 bases). CDR1 is MGHRA, CDR2 YSYEKL, per germline. V was clipped by 0 bases and J by 6 bases, with 12 bases between them. This CDR3 contains 14 residues. CDR3 protein: CASSQEAGNGEQYF. The DNA of the CDR3 is TGCGCCAGCAGCCAAGAGGCGGGCAACGGCGAGCAGTACTTC.

J is TRBJ2-3 and V is TRBV12-3 or TRBV12-4; TRBD2 matches at 7 bases. This CDR3 has 15 amino acids. V was pared by 3 bases and J by 4 bases, with 7 bases of the junction left unmatched. Here the CDR3 DNA reads TGTGCCAGCAGTTTGAGCGGGGCTAGGGCAGATACGCAGTATTTT. Translating gives CASSLSGARADTQYF.

This clonotype was observed many times. V usage is TRBV20-1 and J usage is TRBJ2-5; 11 bases match TRBD2. Germline V gene lookup returns CDR1 DFQATT and CDR2 SNEGSKA (reference sequence). CDR3 size: 15 residues. V gave up 3 bases and J gave up 1 base; unmatched junction bases: 4. This CDR3 is CSARTGLAAQETQYF. The CDR3 DNA reads TGCAGTGCTAGGACGGGACTAGCGGCCCAAGAGACCCAGTACTTC.

This clonotype was seen more than once but under ten times. The chain is built from TRBV7-2 and TRBJ2-7; D is perhaps TRBD1 or TRBD2 (5 bases each). The CDR3 contains 13 residues. Trimming took 5 bases from V and 7 from J, leaving 15 bases between them. Germline-derived CDR1 and CDR2 are SGHTA and FQGNSA. CDR3 nucleotides: TGTGCCAGCAGCCCAGGGACCGACAATGAGCAGTACTTC. Residues: CASSPGTDNEQYF.